The clone carrying this T cell receptor beta chain was detected once. This entry is derived from a study of blood T cell repertoires in COVID-19. Study context: Samples taken during acute and convalescent COVID-19 were collected in the United States, Italy and Spain. From T cells, B-cell-depleted T cells, or PBMCs came the material, which was cDNA or gDNA.

As processed by the authors: Reference gene primer amplification yielded estimated nucleated cell counts. Using immunoSEQ multiplex PCR, the repertoire was profiled, and TCRdb retains in-frame clones only, with some absent. V and J calls and clone size are given by that table; D and trimming were obtained from the DNA. Seen here are roughly 250,000 clones, approximately 86% observed once, and the top ten hold 0.87%. Seattle cases were enrolled at active infection and followed longitudinally. Germline lookup yields CDR1 SGHTA and CDR2 FQGNSA. The V gene end was trimmed by 4 bases and the J gene end by 6 bases; junction bases not matched to a gene: 1. This CDR3 comprises 14 residues.

Sequenced: peripheral blood. The chain uses TRBV7-2 and TRBJ2-2, with 11 bases matching TRBD1. The sequence came from a human donor with COVID-19, enrolled during active disease. The donor label of this sample is uncertain. CDR3 sequence: CASSSGQGAGELFF. The DNA of the CDR3 is TGTGCCAGCAGCTCGGGACAGGGGGCCGGGGAGCTGTTTTTT.